This is a list of T cell receptor beta chains from one sample in a study of metastatic and nonmetastatic thyroid tumors. TCRdb re-clonotyped the PCR reads through MiXCR. Of around 23,000 clones in the sample, roughly 9.8% were seen once. Sequencing was done on a sample of blood. The receptors come from a female donor with papillary thyroid cancer or a benign thyroid nodule (not recorded which). Some clones in this sample may be carry-over from other donors' samples. Each CDR3 is given with its conserved first and last residue. The order of the fields is CDR3 DNA, CDR3 protein, V gene, CDR3 length, J gene, clone size, D gene. D genes are given only for firm matches. Not every row has a clone size; where given, it reads once, few, many or a size class.

DNA: TGTGCCAGCAGTTACGTTAGCAGGGCCGGTAATGAAGAACTGTTTTTT; CDR3: CASSYVSRAGNEELFF; V: TRBV6-6; length: 16; J: TRBJ1-4; size: few; D: NA
DNA: TGTGCCAGCAGCCCGGCGATCCAAGAGACCCAGTACTTC; CDR3: CASSPAIQETQYF; V: TRBV5-6; length: 13; J: TRBJ2-5; size: medium-sized; D: NA
DNA: TGTGCCAGCAGTGAGGACATTCTCACCGGGGAGCTGTTTTTT; CDR3: CASSEDILTGELFF; V: TRBV9; length: 14; J: TRBJ2-2; size: many; D: NA
DNA: TGTGCCAGCAGTTCCTCGACAAGAACCTATGGCTACACCTTC; CDR3: CASSSSTRTYGYTF; V: TRBV6-2/TRBV6-3; length: 14; J: TRBJ1-2; size: few; D: NA
DNA: TGCAGTGCTAGAGACCTATTAAGGACTAGCGGAAGCACAGATACGCAGTATTTT; CDR3: CSARDLLRTSGSTDTQYF; V: TRBV20-1; length: 18; J: TRBJ2-3; size: many; D: TRBD2
DNA: TGTGCCACCAGTGCCTCAGACTCCGGCGAAAAACTGTTTTTT; CDR3: CATSASDSGEKLFF; V: TRBV24-1; length: 14; J: TRBJ1-4; size: many; D: NA
DNA: TGTGCCAGCAGCTCGGGACTAACATCATTTTTCCATGAGCAGTTCTTC; CDR3: CASSSGLTSFFHEQFF; V: TRBV7-9; length: 16; J: TRBJ2-1; size: many; D: TRBD2
DNA: TGTGCCAGCGGGGAAGGCGGGACGCACTACGAGCAGTACTTC; CDR3: CASGEGGTHYEQYF; V: TRBV6-1; length: 14; J: TRBJ2-7; size: few; D: NA
DNA: TGTGCCAGCTCATCGCCCGGGACTAGCGGGAGGGCCAATGAGCAGTTCTTC; CDR3: CASSSPGTSGRANEQFF; V: TRBV18; length: 17; J: TRBJ2-1; size: NA; D: TRBD2
DNA: TGTGCCAGCAGTGACCCGGCGGGGGGCCGGAAAGAGACCCAGTACTTC; CDR3: CASSDPAGGRKETQYF; V: TRBV6-4; length: 16; J: TRBJ2-5; size: many; D: TRBD2
DNA: TGTGCCAGCAGCTCAAGGGGGCCTGGGGCCAACGTCCTGACTTTC; CDR3: CASSSRGPGANVLTF; V: TRBV28; length: 15; J: TRBJ2-6; size: medium-sized; D: TRBD1
DNA: TGTGCCAGCAGCGTAGCTGACCTTGGGGAGACCCAGTACTTC; CDR3: CASSVADLGETQYF; V: TRBV9; length: 14; J: TRBJ2-5; size: many; D: NA
DNA: TGTGCCAGCAGTCCCGGACAGGGTTACGAGCAGTACTTC; CDR3: CASSPGQGYEQYF; V: TRBV28; length: 13; J: TRBJ2-7; size: medium-sized; D: TRBD1
DNA: TGTGCCAGCAGTTTAGACGGGCCAGCCACCGGGGAGCTGTTTTTT; CDR3: CASSLDGPATGELFF; V: TRBV12-3/TRBV12-4; length: 15; J: TRBJ2-2; size: medium-sized; D: NA
DNA: TGTGCCAGCAGTTACTCGACAGCGGGAACCCAGGATACCCAGTACTTC; CDR3: CASSYSTAGTQDTQYF; V: TRBV6-5; length: 16; J: TRBJ2-5; size: NA; D: TRBD2
DNA: TGTGCCAGCAGTCCCGGGACAGACACATACAAGCAGTACTTC; CDR3: CASSPGTDTYKQYF; V: TRBV28; length: 14; J: TRBJ2-7; size: NA; D: TRBD1
DNA: TGCAGCGTTATGACGGACAGGTATAGCAATCAGCCCCAGCATTTT; CDR3: CSVMTDRYSNQPQHF; V: TRBV29-1; length: 15; J: TRBJ1-5; size: many; D: TRBD1
DNA: TGCAGTGCTAGCCCCCCCAGGGGGGGCTACAATGAGCAGTTCTTC; CDR3: CSASPPRGGYNEQFF; V: TRBV20-1; length: 15; J: TRBJ2-1; size: many; D: NA
DNA: TGCAGTGCTAGAGATGTGAGGCAGGGGCTTACCTACGAGCAGTACTTC; CDR3: CSARDVRQGLTYEQYF; V: TRBV20-1; length: 16; J: TRBJ2-7; size: many; D: NA
DNA: TGTGCCAGCAGCCAAGAGATTCTAGCGGGGGCAGATACGCAGTATTTT; CDR3: CASSQEILAGADTQYF; V: TRBV4-2; length: 16; J: TRBJ2-3; size: many; D: TRBD2
DNA: TGTGCCAGCAGTGATTCTAGCGCCACAGATACGCAGTATTTT; CDR3: CASSDSSATDTQYF; V: TRBV2; length: 14; J: TRBJ2-3; size: many; D: NA
DNA: TGTGCCAGCAGCCGTAGGCCGGGACAGGCAACCTACGAGCAGTACTTC; CDR3: CASSRRPGQATYEQYF; V: TRBV12-3/TRBV12-4; length: 16; J: TRBJ2-7; size: many; D: TRBD1